The 5 T cell receptor beta chains given below trace back to one sample, sequenced in a study of T cell repertoires in cytomegalovirus infection (dated by TCRdb to the late 2010s). Interpreted using the paper, the treatment or condition label stands for: in vitro stimulation with specific CMV peptide epitopes to enrich CMV-specific T cells. The sequencer was an Illumina HiSeq 1500. TCRdb trimmed public reads at Q25 via fastp, called clones via MiXCR and kept in-frame beta chains. Each entry merges the rows of one CDR3 protein and shows their most common DNA and genes. Within this sample are about 830,000 distinct CDR3 sequences, with 32% of them counted one time only. Together, the top ten hold 9.5% to 15% of the sample. Their target antigens are unknown. Sequences were derived from cultured CD8+ T cells from PBMCs, sampled from culture after CMV antigen stimulation. The origin of the receptors is a human donor in good health (CMV status not recorded). Some clones in this sample may be carry-over from other donors' samples.

This clonotype was picked up many times. This chain joins TRBV25-1 and TRBJ2-1; no firm D call. CDR1 and CDR2 (germline): MGHDK, SYGVNS. The CDR3 is made up of 12 amino acids. The V end lost 4 bases, the J end lost 8 bases, and 9 bases lay between the germline ends. As DNA, the CDR3 is TGTGCCAGCAGTGTCGATAGTGATGAGCAGTTCTTC. This codes for CASSVDSDEQFF.

The genes are TRBV6-6 and TRBJ2-2, with 11 bases lining up with TRBD2. V dropped 5 bases and J dropped 3; count of bases not matched to a gene: 5. The germline V gene has CDR1 MNHNY and CDR2 SVGAGI (reference sequence). This CDR3 contains 16 residues. The CDR3 region has the DNA TGTGCCAGCAGTCATAGCGGGGGGGCAGACACCGGGGAGCTGTTTTTT. It is translated as CASSHSGGADTGELFF.

The genes are TRBV12-5 and TRBJ2-5; D is undetermined. Trimming took 5 bases from V and 3 from J, leaving 7 bases between them. CDR1 is LGHNT and CDR2 is FRNRAP in the germline V gene. This CDR3 has 12 amino acids. The CDR3 nucleotides read TGTGCTAGTGGTACCACCGAAGAGACCCAGTACTTC. It encodes CASGTTEETQYF.

The rearrangement links TRBV2 to TRBJ1-1, with D uncertain. The CDR3 totals 14 residues. V lost 6 bases and J 1 base, leaving 12 bases between the germline ends. Germline-derived CDR1 and CDR2 are SNHLY and FYNNEI. The CDR3 coding sequence is TGTGCCAGCAGGGACGCCACCGCGAACACTGAAGCTTTCTTT. Translated: CASRDATANTEAFF.

CDR3: CASSYVDRSYEQYF. CDR3 DNA sequence: TGTGCCAGCAGTTATGTAGACCGCTCCTACGAGCAGTACTTC. V usage is TRBV27 and J usage is TRBJ2-7, with no clear D. The V gene's germline CDR1 is MNHEY and CDR2 SMNVEV (reference sequence). CDR3 length equals 14 residues. V was pared by 4 bases and J by 0 bases, with 10 bases between.